One sample yielded the 13 T cell receptor beta chains listed below, sequenced in a study of post-analysis software for immune sequencing data. Overall study results and limits: About five TRBV segments were more frequent in patients than controls; TRBV5-6, TRBV5-1 and TRBV20-1 belonged to this group.

Unique molecular identifiers were present in the TCR beta cDNA libraries. TCRdb ran MiXCR on the PCR reads and lists one entry per CDR3 protein. In the table there are hundreds of thousands of distinct CDR3 sequences, roughly three fifths of which are singletons. Their target antigens are unknown. The sample consisted of blood. Source of these receptors: a girl aged 2-15 years with multiple sclerosis.

The V call is TRBV5-1, the J call TRBJ2-1, with D hard to call. This CDR3 is built from 13 residues. Per germline, CDR1 SGHRS and CDR2 YFSETQ. With 2 bases removed from V and 4 bases from J, the gap between germline ends came to 7 bases. The DNA of the CDR3 is TGCGCCAGCAGCTTTTGGCCATACAATGAGCAGTTCTTC. It specifies CASSFWPYNEQFF.

J is TRBJ2-7 and V is TRBV20-1; D call uncertain. Germline V CDR1 and CDR2: DFQATT, SNEGSKA (reference sequence). This CDR3 comprises 14 residues. With 6 bases removed from V and 6 bases from J, the gap between germline ends came to 21 bases. The CDR3 region is CSAAEVSVYGEQYF. The CDR3 coding sequence is TGCAGTGCAGCAGAGGTGTCGGTTTATGGCGAGCAGTACTTC.

This chain links TRBV5-5 with TRBJ2-1; 7 bases match TRBD1. The CDR3 length is 19 residues. The V and J ends lost 3 bases and 0 bases, in that order; junction bases with no gene match: 15. Germline V gene data show CDR1 as SGHKS and CDR2 as YYEKEE (reference sequence). CDR3 sequence (DNA): TGTGCCAGCAGCTGGAAACCCCTCGGGACAGAGACCTCCTACAATGAGCAGTTCTTC. Translated, it gives CASSWKPLGTETSYNEQFF.

V is TRBV6-2 or TRBV6-3 and J is TRBJ2-3, with 7 positions matching TRBD2. The CDR3 has 17 residues. Per germline, CDR1 MNHEY and CDR2 SVGEGT. V was clipped by 2 bases and J by 0 bases; unmatched bases: 8. CDR3: CASSYPGLKASTDTQYF. The CDR3 nucleotides read TGTGCCAGCAGTTACCCGGGACTAAAAGCTAGCACAGATACGCAGTATTTT.

This clonotype was counted between two and nine times. The chain links TRBV29-1 to TRBJ1-2; 10 nucleotides match TRBD1. The length of the CDR3 is 12 residues. Per germline, CDR1 SQVTM and CDR2 ANQGSEA. This CDR3 reads CTTGGGNYGYTF. The CDR3 DNA reads as TGCACGACAGGGGGCGGCAACTATGGCTACACCTTC.

The chain couples TRBV12-3 or TRBV12-4 to TRBJ2-3, with TRBD1 matching 8 bases. The CDR3 is 14 residues long. The V segment lost 6 bases and the J segment 2 bases; nucleotides outside the gene matches: 4. CDR3 residues: CASSGQGLTDTQYF. The CDR3, as DNA: TGTGCCAGCAGCGGACAGGGCCTCACAGATACGCAGTATTTT.

This chain connects TRBV27 to TRBJ2-4; D remains unclear. Germline assignment: CDR1 MNHEY and CDR2 SMNVEV (reference sequence). The CDR3 has 15 residues. The V end lost 2 bases, the J end lost 0 bases, and 8 bases lay between the germline ends. This CDR3 reads CASSLIGLAKNIQYF. CDR3 coding DNA: TGTGCCAGCAGTTTAATTGGGTTAGCCAAAAACATTCAGTACTTC.

A few counts support this clonotype. This sequence joins TRBV4-3 and TRBJ2-5; a weak D match, TRBD2 (6 bases). The CDR3 contains 14 residues. V lost 5 bases and J 4 bases, leaving 14 bases between the germline ends. Germline V gene data show CDR1 as LGHNA and CDR2 as YSLEER. Here the CDR3 reads CASSLGRGVETQYF. Written as DNA, the CDR3 is TGCGCCAGCAGCTTGGGACGCGGGGTAGAGACCCAGTACTTC.

This clonotype was seen only a few times. The V and J genes are TRBV6-1 and TRBJ1-2, with D uncertain. From germline, CDR1 is MNHNS and CDR2 SASEGT. The CDR3 length is 17 residues. V lost 6 bases, J lost 8 bases, and 28 bases lay in between. The CDR3 DNA reads TGTGCCAGCAGCCAACCCCTGAGCGGGCCAATTCCGGGCGGCTACACCTTC. Its translation is CASSQPLSGPIPGGYTF.

The chain uses TRBV7-9 and TRBJ2-1, with 7 bases fitting TRBD1. CDR1 SEHNR and CDR2 FQNEAQ come from the germline V gene (reference sequence). Trimming removed 0 bases from V and 8 bases from J; junction bases left unmatched: 4. The CDR3 length is 14 residues. The CDR3 spells CASSLATGRDEQFF. The DNA of the CDR3 is TGTGCCAGCAGCTTAGCGACAGGGCGGGATGAGCAGTTCTTC.

The rearrangement joins TRBV5-4 to TRBJ2-7, with a weak D call TRBD2 (5 bases). Trimming left V 0 bases short and J 2 bases short, with 9 bases between. Germline CDR1 reads SGHNT; CDR2 reads YYREEE (reference sequence). CDR3 size: 14 residues. The CDR3 here is CASSLGVGAYEQYF. Here the CDR3 DNA reads TGTGCCAGCAGCTTGGGAGTCGGGGCCTACGAGCAGTACTTC.

This chain links TRBV29-1 with TRBJ2-1; 9 bases agree with TRBD2. Trimming cost V 1 base and J 4 bases; bases outside gene matches: 5. Germline values: CDR1 SQVTM, CDR2 ANQGSEA. The CDR3 extends over 15 amino acids. CDR3 nucleotide sequence: TGCAGCGTTGAAGGATTAGCGGGGGAATACAATGAGCAGTTCTTC. Its translation is CSVEGLAGEYNEQFF.

This chain joins TRBV6-5 and TRBJ1-1; the D gene is possibly TRBD1 (6 bases). This CDR3 region has 17 residues. Per germline, CDR1 MNHEY and CDR2 SVGAGI. Deletions cut 4 bases from V and 4 bases from J, with 22 bases between. CDR3 region: CASSSPRGPWRSTEAFF. CDR3 DNA sequence: TGTGCCAGCAGTTCGCCCCGGGGGCCTTGGAGAAGCACTGAAGCTTTCTTT.